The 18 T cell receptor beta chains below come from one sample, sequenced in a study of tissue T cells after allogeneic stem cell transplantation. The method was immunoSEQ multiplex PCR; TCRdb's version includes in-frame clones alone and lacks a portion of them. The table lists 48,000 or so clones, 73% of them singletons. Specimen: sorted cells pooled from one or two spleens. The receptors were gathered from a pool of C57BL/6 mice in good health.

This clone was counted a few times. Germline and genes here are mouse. CDR3 DNA (partial): TGCACCTGCAGTGCGGACTGGGGGGTCTATGAACAGTAC. As protein: CTCSADWGVYEQY. The whole CDR3 protein is CTCSADWGVYEQYF. The rearrangement uses TRBV1 and TRBJ2-7, with 11 bases that match TRBD2. The CDR3 is cut off 1 residue early in the read; its end comes from the germline J gene. The germline CDR1 and CDR2 sequences are NSQYPW and LRSPGD (reference sequence). The length of the CDR3 is 14 residues. With V trimmed by 3 bases and J by 3 bases, 1 base remained unmatched.

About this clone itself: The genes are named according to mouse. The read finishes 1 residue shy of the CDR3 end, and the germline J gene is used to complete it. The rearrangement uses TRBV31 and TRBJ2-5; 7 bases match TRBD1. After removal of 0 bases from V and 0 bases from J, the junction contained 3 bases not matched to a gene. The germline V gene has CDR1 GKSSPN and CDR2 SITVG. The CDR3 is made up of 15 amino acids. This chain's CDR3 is CAWSLPTGNQDTQYF. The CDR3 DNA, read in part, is TGTGCCTGGAGTCTTCCGACAGGGAACCAAGACACCCAGTAC.

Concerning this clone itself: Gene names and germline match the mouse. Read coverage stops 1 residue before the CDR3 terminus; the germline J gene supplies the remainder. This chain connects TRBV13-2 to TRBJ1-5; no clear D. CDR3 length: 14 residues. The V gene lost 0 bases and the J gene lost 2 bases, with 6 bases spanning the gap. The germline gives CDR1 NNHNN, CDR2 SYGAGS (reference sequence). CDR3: CASGDARDNQAPLF. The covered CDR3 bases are TGTGCCAGCGGTGATGCGCGGGACAACCAGGCTCCGCTT.

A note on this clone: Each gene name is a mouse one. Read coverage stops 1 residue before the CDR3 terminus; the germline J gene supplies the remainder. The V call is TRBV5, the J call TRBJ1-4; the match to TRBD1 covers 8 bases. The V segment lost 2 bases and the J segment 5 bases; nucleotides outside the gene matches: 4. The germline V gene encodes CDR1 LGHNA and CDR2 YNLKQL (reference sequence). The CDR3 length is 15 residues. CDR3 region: CASSQNRGGNERLFF. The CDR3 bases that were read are TGTGCCAGCAGCCAAAACAGGGGGGGGAACGAAAGATTATTT.

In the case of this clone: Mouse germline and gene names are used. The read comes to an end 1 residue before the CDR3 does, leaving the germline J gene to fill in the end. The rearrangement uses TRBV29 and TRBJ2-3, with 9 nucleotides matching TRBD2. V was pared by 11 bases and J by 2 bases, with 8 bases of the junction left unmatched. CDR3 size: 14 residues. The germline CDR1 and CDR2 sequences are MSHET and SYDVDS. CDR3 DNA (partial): TGTGCTTCTTGGACTGGGGAGGATGCAGAAACGCTGTAT. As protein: CASWTGEDAETLY. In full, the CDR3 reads CASWTGEDAETLYF. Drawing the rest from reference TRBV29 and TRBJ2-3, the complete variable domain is DMKVTQMPRYLIKRMGENVLLECGQDMSHETMYWYRQDPGLGLQLIYISYDVDSNSEGDIPKGYRVSRKKREHFSLILDSAKTNQTSVYFCASWTGEDAETLYFGSGTRLTVL.

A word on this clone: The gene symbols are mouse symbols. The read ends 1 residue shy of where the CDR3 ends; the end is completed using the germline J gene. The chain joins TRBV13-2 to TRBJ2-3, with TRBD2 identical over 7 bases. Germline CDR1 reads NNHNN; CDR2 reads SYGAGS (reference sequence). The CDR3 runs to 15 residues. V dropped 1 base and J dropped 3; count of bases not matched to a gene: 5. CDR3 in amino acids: CASGDSGGRAETLYF. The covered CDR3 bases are TGTGCCAGCGGTGATTCGGGGGGGAGAGCAGAAACGCTGTAT.

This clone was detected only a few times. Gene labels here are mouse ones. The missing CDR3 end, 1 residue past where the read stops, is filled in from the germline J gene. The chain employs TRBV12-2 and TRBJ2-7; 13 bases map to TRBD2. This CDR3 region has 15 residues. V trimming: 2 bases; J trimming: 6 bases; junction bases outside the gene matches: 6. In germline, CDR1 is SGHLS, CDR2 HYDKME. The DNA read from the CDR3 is TGTGCCAGCTCTCCCCGGACTGGGGGGGCGCCTGAACAGTAC. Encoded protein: CASSPRTGGAPEQY. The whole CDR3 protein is CASSPRTGGAPEQYF. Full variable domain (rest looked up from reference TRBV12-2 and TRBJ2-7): NSGVVQSPRYIIKGKGERSILKCIPISGHLSVAWYQQTQGQELKFFIQHYDKMERDKGNLPSRFSVQQFDDYHSEMNMSALELEDSAVYFCASSPRTGGAPEQYFGPGTRLTVL.

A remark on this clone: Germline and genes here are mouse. CDR3 bases read: TGTGCTAGCAGTCAATCGGAAGGAAAGGCTGGAAATACGCTCTAT. Amino acids: CASSQSEGKAGNTLY. The complete CDR3 protein is CASSQSEGKAGNTLYF. The chain couples TRBV21 to TRBJ1-3; unclear D gene. The CDR3 end lies 1 residue beyond the end of the read and is filled in from the germline J gene. TRBV21 has ORF status, its function being uncertain. Trimming took 0 bases from V and 2 from J, leaving 11 bases between them. The CDR3 is 16 residues long.

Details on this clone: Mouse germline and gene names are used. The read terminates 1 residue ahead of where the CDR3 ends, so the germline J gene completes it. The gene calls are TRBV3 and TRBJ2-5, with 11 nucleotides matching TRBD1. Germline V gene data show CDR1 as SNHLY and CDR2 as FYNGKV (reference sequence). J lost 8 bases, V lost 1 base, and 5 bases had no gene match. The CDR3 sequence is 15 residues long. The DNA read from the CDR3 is TGTGCCAGCAGCTTAGGGATGGGACAGGGGGGCACCCAGTAC. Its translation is CASSLGMGQGGTQY. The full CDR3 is CASSLGMGQGGTQYF.

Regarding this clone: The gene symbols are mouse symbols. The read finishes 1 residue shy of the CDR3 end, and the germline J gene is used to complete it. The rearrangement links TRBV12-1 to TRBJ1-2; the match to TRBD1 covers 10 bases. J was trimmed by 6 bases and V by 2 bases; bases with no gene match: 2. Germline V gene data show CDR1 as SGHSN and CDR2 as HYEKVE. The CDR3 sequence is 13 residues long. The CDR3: CASSPGQGTDYTF. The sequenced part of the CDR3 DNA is TGTGCCAGCTCTCCGGGACAGGGGACCGACTACACC.

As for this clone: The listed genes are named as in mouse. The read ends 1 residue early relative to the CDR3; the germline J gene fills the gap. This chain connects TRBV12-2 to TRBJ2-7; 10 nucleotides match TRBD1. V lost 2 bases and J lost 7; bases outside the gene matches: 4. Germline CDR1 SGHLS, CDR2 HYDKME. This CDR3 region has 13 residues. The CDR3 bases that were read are TGTGCCAGCTCTCCGGGACAGGGGAGCGAACAGTAC. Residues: CASSPGQGSEQY. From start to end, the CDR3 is CASSPGQGSEQYF.

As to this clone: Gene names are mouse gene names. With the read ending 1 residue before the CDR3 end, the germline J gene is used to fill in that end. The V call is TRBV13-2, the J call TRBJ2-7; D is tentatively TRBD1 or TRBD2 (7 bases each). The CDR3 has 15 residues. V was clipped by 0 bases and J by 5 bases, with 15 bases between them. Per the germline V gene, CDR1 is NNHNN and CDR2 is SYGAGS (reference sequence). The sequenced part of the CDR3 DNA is TGTGCCAGCGGTGATGCCAGGGGGGCGCGGAATGAACAGTAC. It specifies CASGDARGARNEQY. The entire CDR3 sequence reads CASGDARGARNEQYF.

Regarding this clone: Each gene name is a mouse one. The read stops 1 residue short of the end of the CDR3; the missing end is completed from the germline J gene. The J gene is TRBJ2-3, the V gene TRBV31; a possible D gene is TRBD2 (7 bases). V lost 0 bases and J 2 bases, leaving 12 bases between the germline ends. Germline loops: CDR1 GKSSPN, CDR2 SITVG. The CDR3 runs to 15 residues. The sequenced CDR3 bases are TGTGCCTGGAGTCTAGGGGGGGGTCCTGCAGAAACGCTGTAT. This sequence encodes CAWSLGGGPAETLY. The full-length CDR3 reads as CAWSLGGGPAETLYF.

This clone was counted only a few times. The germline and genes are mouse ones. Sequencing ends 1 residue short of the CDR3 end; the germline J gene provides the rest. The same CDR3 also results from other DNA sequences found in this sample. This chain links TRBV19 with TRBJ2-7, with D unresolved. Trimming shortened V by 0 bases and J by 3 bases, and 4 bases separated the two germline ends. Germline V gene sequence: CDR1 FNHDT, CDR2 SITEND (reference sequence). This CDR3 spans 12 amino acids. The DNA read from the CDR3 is TGTGCCAGCAGTATAGCCAACTATGAACAGTAC. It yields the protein CASSIANYEQY. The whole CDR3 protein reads CASSIANYEQYF.

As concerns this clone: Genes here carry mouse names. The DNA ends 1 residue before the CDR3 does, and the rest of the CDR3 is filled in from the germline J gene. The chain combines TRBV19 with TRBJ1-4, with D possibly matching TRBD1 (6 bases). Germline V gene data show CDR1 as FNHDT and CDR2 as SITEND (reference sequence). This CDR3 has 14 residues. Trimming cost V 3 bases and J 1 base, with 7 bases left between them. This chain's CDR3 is CASSRDNSNERLFF. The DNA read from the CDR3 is TGTGCCAGCAGTAGGGACAATTCCAACGAAAGATTATTT.

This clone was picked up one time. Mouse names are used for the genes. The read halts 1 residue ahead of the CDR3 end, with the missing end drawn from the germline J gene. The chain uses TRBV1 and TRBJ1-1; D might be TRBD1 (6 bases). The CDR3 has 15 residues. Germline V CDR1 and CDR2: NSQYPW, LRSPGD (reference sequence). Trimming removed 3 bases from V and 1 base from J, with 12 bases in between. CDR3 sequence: CTCSAGHPGNTEVFF. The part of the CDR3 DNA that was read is TGCACCTGCAGTGCGGGACACCCTGGAAACACAGAAGTCTTC.

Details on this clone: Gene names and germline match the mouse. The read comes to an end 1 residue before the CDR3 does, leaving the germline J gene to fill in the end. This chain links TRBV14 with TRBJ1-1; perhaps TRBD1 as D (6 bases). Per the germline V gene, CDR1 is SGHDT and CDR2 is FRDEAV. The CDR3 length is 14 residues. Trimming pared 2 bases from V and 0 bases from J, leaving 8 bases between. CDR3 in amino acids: CASSLQGANTEVFF. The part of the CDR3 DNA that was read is TGTGCCAGCAGTTTACAGGGAGCAAACACAGAAGTCTTC.

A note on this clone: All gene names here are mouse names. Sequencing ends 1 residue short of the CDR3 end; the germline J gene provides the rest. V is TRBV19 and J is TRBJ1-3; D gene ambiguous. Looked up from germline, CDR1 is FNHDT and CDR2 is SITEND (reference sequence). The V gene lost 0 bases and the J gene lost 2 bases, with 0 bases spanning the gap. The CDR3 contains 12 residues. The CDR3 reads CASSIAGNTLYF. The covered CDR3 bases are TGTGCCAGCAGTATAGCTGGAAATACGCTCTAT.